This is a list of T cell receptor beta chains from one sample in a study of OX40 agonist ivuxolimab in advanced cancers. TCRdb keeps only in-frame clones here, not all; method: immunoSEQ multiplex PCR. This sample carries nearly 85,000 clones, roughly 85% of them seen once, and the ten largest clones take 0.75% to 0.85%. The sample here was CD4+ or CD8+ T cells sorted from blood, taken in a trial of the OX40 agonist ivuxolimab. The receptors come from an adult with an advanced solid tumor such as melanoma, head and neck, liver or kidney cancer. Each CDR3 is given with its conserved first and last residue. Each record gives: V gene, clone size, J gene, D gene, CDR3 DNA, CDR3 protein. D genes are given only for firm matches. Size tells how often a clone was seen (once, few, many) or the class of an expanded clone, and some rows leave it out.

>TRBV19|NA|TRBJ2-2|TRBD1
TGTGCCAGTAGTGTAAGACAGGGAACGCGCACCGGGGAGCTGTTTTTT
CASSVRQGTRTGELFF
>TRBV4-3|NA|TRBJ2-3|NA
TGCGCCAGCAGCCGGGAAATCCTAGATACGCAGTATTTT
CASSREILDTQYF
>TRBV2|NA|TRBJ1-1|NA
TGTGCCAGCAGTGAGGGGGGGTTGACTGAAGCTTTCTTT
CASSEGGLTEAFF
>TRBV7-9|few|TRBJ2-7|NA
TGTGCCAGCAGCCCATTTATAGGGGCAGTTACTTCCTACGAGCAGTACTTC
CASSPFIGAVTSYEQYF
>TRBV5-5|NA|TRBJ2-7|TRBD1
TGTGCCAGCAGCTTAAGGGACAGGGGTTACGAGCAGTACTTC
CASSLRDRGYEQYF
>TRBV19|NA|TRBJ2-2|TRBD2
TGTGCCAGTAGTATTAGCGGGTCCGGGGAGCTGTTTTTT
CASSISGSGELFF
>TRBV29-1|NA|TRBJ2-3|NA
TGCAGCGTTGAAGGGGAGGTGGGCACAGATACGCAGTATTTT
CSVEGEVGTDTQYF
>TRBV7-2|NA|TRBJ2-3|NA
TGTGCCAGCCGGGGAACTGGAGATACGCAGTATTTT
CASRGTGDTQYF
>TRBV5-8|NA|TRBJ1-3|NA
TGTGCCAGCAGCGGCCGTGGGGTTGAGCGACTCTCTGGAAACACCATATATTTT
CASSGRGVERLSGNTIYF
>TRBV2|NA|TRBJ2-5|TRBD1
TGTGCCAGCAGTATACAGGGGCACCAAGAGACCCAGTACTTC
CASSIQGHQETQYF
>TRBV9|few|TRBJ2-3|NA
TGTGCCAGCAGCGTATGGGGGGGCCGCGCAGATACGCAGTATTTT
CASSVWGGRADTQYF
>TRBV19|NA|TRBJ1-1|TRBD1
TGTGCCAGTAACAAGGGACAGGGTAGCACTGAAGCTTTCTTT
CASNKGQGSTEAFF
>TRBV18|NA|TRBJ2-2|TRBD1
TGTGCCAGCTCAGGTGGACAGGGGTCATCGGGGGAGCTGTTTTTT
CASSGGQGSSGELFF
>TRBV30|NA|TRBJ2-3|NA
TGTGCCTGGAAGGAGTGGGATACGCAGTATTTT
CAWKEWDTQYF
>TRBV29-1|NA|TRBJ2-5|NA
TGCAGCGTTGGGGAGATAAGAGAGACCCAGTACTTC
CSVGEIRETQYF
>TRBV30|NA|TRBJ2-7|NA
TGTGCCTGGAGTGCGGTGAGGGATTCCGAGCAGTACTTC
CAWSAVRDSEQYF
>TRBV7-6|NA|TRBJ1-5|TRBD1
TGTGCCAGCAGCTTAGAAGGGACAGGACCGAACAATCAGCCCCAGCATTTT
CASSLEGTGPNNQPQHF
>TRBV7-2|NA|TRBJ2-7|TRBD2
TGTGCCAGCAGCTTAGTTAGTAGCGGGAATCCCTACGAGCAGTACTTC
CASSLVSSGNPYEQYF
>TRBV30|NA|TRBJ2-6|TRBD1
TGTGCCTGGAGTCTAGGGACAGCTGGGGCCAACGTCCTGACTTTC
CAWSLGTAGANVLTF
>TRBV11-2|NA|TRBJ2-7|NA
TGTGCCAGCAGCCTAGCCAGGGGCGAGCAGTACTTC
CASSLARGEQYF
>TRBV6-5|once|TRBJ2-5|NA
TGTGCCACAGGGGCTAGGACTCACACATACTTC
CATGARTHTYF
>TRBV25-1|NA|TRBJ2-5|TRBD1
TGTGCCAGCAGTGAATCGAGAGGGGGCCGGGAGACCCAGTACTTC
CASSESRGGRETQYF
>TRBV7-8|NA|TRBJ2-3|TRBD1
TGTGCCAGCAGCTTAAGGGACAGAAACACAGATACGCAGTATTTT
CASSLRDRNTDTQYF
>TRBV27|NA|TRBJ1-5|NA
TGTGCAAGCAGTTTTAGGAGAAGCAATCAGCCCCAGCATTTT
CASSFRRSNQPQHF
>TRBV11-1|NA|TRBJ2-7|TRBD1
TGTGCCAGCAGCTTAGACCTCGGGACAGGGTCGGCCGAGCAGTACTTC
CASSLDLGTGSAEQYF
>TRBV14|NA|TRBJ2-2|TRBD1
TGTGCCAGCAGTCGCCGTGGGACAGGGATAACCGGGGAGCTGTTTTTT
CASSRRGTGITGELFF
>TRBV30|few|TRBJ2-6|NA
TGTGCCTGGAGTGTGCTGGGCAGGGCCAACTCTGGGGCCAACGTCCTGACTTTC
CAWSVLGRANSGANVLTF
>TRBV18|NA|TRBJ2-7|NA
TGTGCCAGCTCCCCGGCGGCCAGCACCTACGAGCAGTACTTC
CASSPAASTYEQYF
>TRBV19|once|TRBJ2-7|NA
TGTGCCAGTAGTTTTCGGGGGCAGACCTACGAGCAGTACTTC
CASSFRGQTYEQYF
>TRBV10-3|NA|TRBJ2-5|TRBD2
TGTGCCACTCAAGCGGGGCAAGAGACCCAGTACTTC
CATQAGQETQYF
>TRBV7-8|NA|TRBJ2-2|NA
TGTGCCAGCAGCTTAAGGCGGAACGGGGAGCTGTTTTTT
CASSLRRNGELFF
>TRBV5-1|NA|TRBJ2-3|NA
TGCGCCAGCAGCTTTTTACAGGGAGATACGCAGTATTTT
CASSFLQGDTQYF
>TRBV4-2|NA|TRBJ1-2|NA
TGTGCCAGCAGGAGCCAATCCACCACTATTTATGGCTACACCTTC
CASRSQSTTIYGYTF
>TRBV6-5|NA|TRBJ1-1|NA
TGTGCCAGCAGTCTTCCCTGGGGGAACACTGAAGCTTTCTTT
CASSLPWGNTEAFF
>TRBV29-1|NA|TRBJ1-1|NA
TGCAGCGTTGAACACGCGATGAACACTGAAGCTTTCTTT
CSVEHAMNTEAFF
>TRBV7-2|NA|TRBJ2-5|TRBD2
TGTGCCAGCAGCTTAGGGACTAGCGGGGGCCTAGGAGAGACCCAGTACTTC
CASSLGTSGGLGETQYF
>TRBV4-3|once|TRBJ1-4|NA
TGCGCCAGCAGCCAAGATCAGGGTAGGCTGTTTTTT
CASSQDQGRLFF